The source of this T cell receptor beta chain is a study of OX40 agonist ivuxolimab in advanced cancers. The method was immunoSEQ multiplex PCR; TCRdb's version includes in-frame clones alone and lacks a portion of them. There are 60,000 or so clones in the sample; approximately 86% occur only once, and 5% lies in the top ten. Germline CDR1 LGHNA, CDR2 YSLEER. The CDR3 is made up of 15 amino acids. Trimming cost V 4 bases and J 6 bases; bases outside gene matches: 6. Note on this clone: The antigen is not known.

Findings of the study overall: Among the nonresponders, some also had low normalized T-cell clonal expansion. On average, a greater number of expanded clones characterised CD8+ T cells relative to CD4+.

The chain employs TRBV4-3 and TRBJ2-1; TRBD2 matches 10 bases. The receptor comes from an adult with an advanced solid tumor such as melanoma, head and neck, liver or kidney cancer. This material consisted of CD4+ or CD8+ T cells sorted from blood, taken in a trial of the OX40 agonist ivuxolimab. CDR3 region: CASSRGSGRANEQFF. CDR3 nucleotide sequence: TGCGCCAGCAGCCGAGGGAGCGGGAGGGCCAATGAGCAGTTCTTC.